Shown below are 22 T cell receptor beta chains from a single sample sequenced in a study of beta chain features in type 1 diabetes. The study, taken as a whole, reports: When Type 1 diabetes patients were examined, their TCRB CDR3s proved moderately but significantly shorter in all four CD4+ subsets.

These receptors lack a known antigen. The whole isolated RNA underwent reverse transcription, so sequencing captured expressed TCRB transcripts. Profiled with immunoSEQ multiplex PCR; TCRdb holds only in-frame clones, not every one. The repertoire has around 690,000 clones, 9.5% to 15% of them found once; the top ten carry over 0.1%. Sequenced input: naive CD4+ T cells from blood. The receptors derive from a man aged 25 to 40 with type 1 diabetes.

CDR3 sequence reads: CASSQLRTGTDYEQYF. The CDR3 nucleotides are TGTGCCAGCAGCCAACTACGTACAGGGACCGACTACGAGCAGTACTTC. V is TRBV4-2 and J is TRBJ2-7; a possible D gene is TRBD1 (6 bases). CDR3 length: 16 amino acids. The V and J ends lost 2 bases and 3 bases respectively, with 17 bases between them. Germline V gives CDR1 LGHNA, CDR2 YNFKEQ.

This clone was detected a few times. Other DNA sequences in the sample encode the same CDR3. V is TRBV30 and J is TRBJ2-5, with D uncertain. The germline CDR1 and CDR2 sequences are GTSNPN and SVGIG (reference sequence). The germline V and J ends were trimmed by 0 bases and 5 bases, with 4 bases remaining between them. This CDR3 comprises 11 residues. CDR3 bases: TGTGCCTGGAGTGTGTTGGAGACCCAGTACTTC. It encodes CAWSVLETQYF.

This rearrangement joins TRBV9 to TRBJ2-7, with D perhaps matching TRBD2 (6 bases). This CDR3 comprises 15 residues. Trimming removed 2 bases at V and 7 bases at J, with 19 bases between. Germline CDR1 SGDLS, CDR2 YYNGEE. CDR3 bases: TGTGCCAGCAGCGTCCGCGGGACGCCAAGTGGTGAGCAGTACTTC. Its protein is CASSVRGTPSGEQYF. Using reference TRBV9 and TRBJ2-7 for the parts outside the CDR3, the full variable domain is DSGVTQTPKHLITATGQRVTLRCSPRSGDLSVYWYQQSLDQGLQFLIQYYNGEERAKGNILERFSAQQFPDLHSELNLSSLELGDSALYFCASSVRGTPSGEQYFGPGTRLTVT.

The chain uses TRBV11-2 and TRBJ2-5; D not certain. Germline CDR1 reads SGHAT; CDR2 reads FQNNGV. CDR3 length equals 12 residues. V lost 5 bases and J lost 2, with 6 bases in between. The CDR3 is CASSGPQETQYF. The CDR3 DNA reads as TGTGCCAGCAGCGGACCGCAAGAGACCCAGTACTTC.

CDR3 DNA: TGTGCCAGCCGGGACAGGGAAAGCAATCAGCCCCAGCATTTT. This gives the protein CASRDRESNQPQHF. The chain combines TRBV10-3 with TRBJ1-5; 9 nucleotides align to TRBD1. Germline trimming cut 10 bases from V and 1 base from J; bases unmatched to any gene: 5. The length of the CDR3 is 14 residues. Germline CDR1 ENHRY, CDR2 SYGVKD.

There are a few counts of this clone. The chain employs TRBV7-9 and TRBJ2-7; D might be TRBD2 (5 bases). Trimming removed 10 bases at V and 3 bases at J, with 10 bases between. Germline V gives CDR1 SEHNR, CDR2 FQNEAQ (reference sequence). The CDR3 length is 11 residues. The CDR3 loop is CAILDNYEQYF. The CDR3 DNA reads TGTGCCATACTAGACAACTACGAGCAGTACTTC.

A few counts support this clone. Here the CDR3 reads CASSEYGQARETQYF. CDR3 sequence (DNA): TGTGCCAGCAGTGAATACGGCCAGGCCCGGGAGACCCAGTACTTC. The chain combines TRBV25-1 with TRBJ2-5; no clear D gene. In germline, CDR1 is MGHDK, CDR2 SYGVNS. This CDR3 is 15 amino acids long. Trimming pared 0 bases from V and 5 bases from J, leaving 13 bases between.

The chain couples TRBV4-3 to TRBJ1-5; D ambiguous. Deletions cut 0 bases from V and 0 bases from J, with 6 bases between. The CDR3 has 15 residues. Per germline, CDR1 LGHNA and CDR2 YSLEER. CDR3 loop: CASSQDRGSNQPQHF. The CDR3 DNA follows: TGCGCCAGCAGCCAAGATCGGGGTAGCAATCAGCCCCAGCATTTT.

This clone appeared a few times. The chain links TRBV11-2 to TRBJ1-1; the D gene is possibly TRBD1 (6 bases). V was shortened by 0 bases and J by 4 bases, with 12 bases between the two germline ends. CDR1 and CDR2 from the germline V gene are SGHAT and FQNNGV. The CDR3 runs 15 residues. Written as DNA, the CDR3 is TGTGCCAGCAGCTTAGAGTCAGGGGAGGCCACTGAAGCTTTCTTT. It is translated as CASSLESGEATEAFF.

The V and J genes are TRBV6-6 and TRBJ2-3; TRBD2 agrees at 8 bases. V trimming: 6 bases; J trimming: 0 bases; junction bases outside the gene matches: 5. The CDR3 covers 15 residues. Germline CDR1 is MNHNY and CDR2 is SVGAGI (reference sequence). Here the CDR3 reads CASSGGVPSTDTQYF. The CDR3 DNA reads TGTGCCAGCAGCGGGGGGGTACCTAGCACAGATACGCAGTATTTT.

Here the CDR3 DNA reads TGTGCCAGCTTGACAGCTTCGCTCGGGGAGCTGTTTTTT. Translated, it gives CASLTASLGELFF. V gene TRBV13 combines with J gene TRBJ2-2, with D perhaps TRBD1 (5 bases). Trimming left V 8 bases short and J 7 bases short, with 14 bases between. This CDR3 contains 13 residues. Germline V lookup: CDR1 PRHDT, CDR2 FYEKMQ (reference sequence). The full variable domain, completed using reference TRBV13 and TRBJ2-2, is AAGVIQSPRHLIKEKRETATLKCYPIPRHDTVYWYQQGPGQDPQFLISFYEKMQSDKGSIPDRFSAQQFSDYHSELNMSSLELGDSALYFCASLTASLGELFFGEGSRLTVL.

This clone was found a few times. The rearrangement links TRBV28 to TRBJ1-6, with D perhaps TRBD1 (5 bases). V was shortened by 3 bases and J by 7 bases, with 10 bases between the two germline ends. Germline loops: CDR1 MDHEN, CDR2 SYDVKM. The CDR3 is 14 residues long. The CDR3 nucleotides are TGTGCCAGCAGTTTGTGGCAGGGAAATTCACCCCTCCACTTT. This codes for CASSLWQGNSPLHF.

This clone has only a few counts. This chain uses TRBV7-2 with TRBJ1-2; D gene uncertain. Trimming removed 1 base from V and 8 bases from J, with 8 bases in between. CDR3 length: 12 amino acids. Germline V gene sequence: CDR1 SGHTA, CDR2 FQGNSA. CDR3 amino acids: CASSLGVHGYTF. The CDR3 DNA follows: TGTGCCAGCAGCTTAGGGGTACACGGCTACACCTTC.

V gene TRBV6-5 combines with J gene TRBJ2-2; D possibly corresponds to TRBD1 (6 bases). Germline V gene sequence: CDR1 MNHEY, CDR2 SVGAGI. The germline V and J ends were trimmed by 4 bases and 6 bases, with 12 bases remaining between them. This CDR3 has 14 residues. CDR3 in DNA: TGTGCCAGCAGTTTCAACAGGGCAGCCGGGGAGCTGTTTTTT. As protein: CASSFNRAAGELFF.

The gene calls are TRBV4-2 and TRBJ1-1; D is ambiguous. This CDR3 contains 14 residues. Germline V gene lookup returns CDR1 LGHNA and CDR2 YNFKEQ. V lost 2 bases, J lost 6 bases, and 13 bases lay in between. The DNA of the CDR3 is TGTGCCAGCAGCCAACTTCAAGGAAAGGCTGAAGCTTTCTTT. Translation gives CASSQLQGKAEAFF.

This clone appeared a few times. The J gene is TRBJ1-3, the V gene TRBV11-2; D remains unclear. Germline CDR1 is SGHAT and CDR2 is FQNNGV. The CDR3 totals 13 residues. The ends were cut back, 4 bases at V and 2 bases at J, with 6 bases in the middle. In DNA form, the CDR3 reads TGTGCCAGCAGCTCGACACCTGGAAACACCATATATTTT. Translation: CASSSTPGNTIYF. The full variable domain, in which reference TRBV11-2 and TRBJ1-3 provide the parts outside the CDR3, is EAGVAQSPRYKIIEKRQSVAFWCNPISGHATLYWYQQILGQGPKLLIQFQNNGVVDDSQLPKDRFSAERLKGVDSTLKIQPAKLEDSAVYLCASSSTPGNTIYFGEGSWLTVV.

In this sample, this clone turned up a few times. The chain is built from TRBV7-2 and TRBJ2-5; 7 bases align to TRBD2. CDR1 and CDR2 (germline): SGHTA, FQGNSA. V shed 3 bases, J shed 1 base, and the junction held 5 bases outside the gene matches. This CDR3 contains 15 residues. CDR3 in DNA: TGTGCCAGCAGCTTCCAGCGGGGAGGCCAAGAGACCCAGTACTTC. Its translation is CASSFQRGGQETQYF.

J is TRBJ1-6 and V is TRBV2; D is unresolved. Germline V gene sequence: CDR1 SNHLY, CDR2 FYNNEI. V lost 7 bases, J lost 7 bases, and 11 bases lay in between. The CDR3 runs to 13 residues. The CDR3 bases are TGTGCCAGCACCGAGGAAGGGAATTCACCCCTCCACTTT. As protein: CASTEEGNSPLHF.

This clone has just a few counts. The chain carries TRBV4-3 and TRBJ2-5; 7 positions agree with TRBD2. This CDR3 region has 16 residues. V lost 0 bases, J lost 4 bases, and 8 bases stayed unmatched. From germline, CDR1 is LGHNA and CDR2 YSLEER. The CDR3, as DNA: TGCGCCAGCAGCCAAGATCCGTTGATAGCGGGAGAGACCCAGTACTTC. Translating it yields CASSQDPLIAGETQYF.

This clone has more than one count but fewer than ten. The chain combines TRBV12-5 with TRBJ1-5; D uncertain. Germline V gives CDR1 LGHNT, CDR2 FRNRAP. The CDR3 has 15 amino acids. Deletions cut 1 base from V and 2 bases from J, with 9 bases between. CDR3 DNA: TGTGCTAGTGGTTTGGACCCAGGAGGCAATCAGCCCCAGCATTTT. Translated, it gives CASGLDPGGNQPQHF.

This clone has a handful of counts. The chain combines TRBV5-8 with TRBJ2-1, with 7 bases lining up with TRBD1. Trimming took 1 base from V and 7 from J; bases not matched to a gene: 8. There are 15 residues in the CDR3. Germline V CDR1 and CDR2: SGHTS, YDEGEE. DNA of the CDR3: TGTGCCAGCAGCTTGAGGGACAGAACCTGGAATGAGCAGTTCTTC. Translated: CASSLRDRTWNEQFF.

This sequence joins TRBV2 and TRBJ1-4, with TRBD1 identical over 9 bases. This CDR3 comprises 14 residues. CDR1 is SNHLY, CDR2 FYNNEI, per germline. The J segment lost 8 bases and the V segment lost 6 bases, leaving 7 bases of the junction unmatched. DNA for the CDR3: TGTGCCAGCAGGTCGACAGGGGGTGAGGAAAAACTGTTTTTT. This gives the protein CASRSTGGEEKLFF.